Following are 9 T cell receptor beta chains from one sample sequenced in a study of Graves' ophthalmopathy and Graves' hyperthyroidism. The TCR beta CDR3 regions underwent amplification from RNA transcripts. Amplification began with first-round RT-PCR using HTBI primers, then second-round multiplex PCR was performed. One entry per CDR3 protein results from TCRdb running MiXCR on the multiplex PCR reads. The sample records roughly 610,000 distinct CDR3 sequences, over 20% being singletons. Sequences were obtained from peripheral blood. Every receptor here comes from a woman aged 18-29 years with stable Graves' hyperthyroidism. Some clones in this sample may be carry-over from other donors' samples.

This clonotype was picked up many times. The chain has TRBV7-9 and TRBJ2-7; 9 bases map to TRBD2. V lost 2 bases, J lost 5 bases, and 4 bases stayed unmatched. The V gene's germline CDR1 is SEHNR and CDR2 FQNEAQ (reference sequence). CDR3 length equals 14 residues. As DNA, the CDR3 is TGTGCCAGCAGCTTATCGGGGACTAGCCACGAGCAGTACTTC. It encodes CASSLSGTSHEQYF.

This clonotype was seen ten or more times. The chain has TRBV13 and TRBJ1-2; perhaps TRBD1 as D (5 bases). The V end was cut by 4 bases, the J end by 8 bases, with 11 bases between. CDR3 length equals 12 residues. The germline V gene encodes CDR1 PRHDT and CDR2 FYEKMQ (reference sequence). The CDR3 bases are TGTGCCAGCAGCTCGGGGGGGGGAGGCTACACCTTC. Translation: CASSSGGGGYTF.

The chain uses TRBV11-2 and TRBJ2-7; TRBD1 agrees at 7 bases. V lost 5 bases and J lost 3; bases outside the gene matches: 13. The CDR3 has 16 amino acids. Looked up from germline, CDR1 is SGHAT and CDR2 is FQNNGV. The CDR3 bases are TGTGCCAGCAGCAAGGGACAGACCTACCCCCTCTACGAGCAGTACTTC. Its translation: CASSKGQTYPLYEQYF.

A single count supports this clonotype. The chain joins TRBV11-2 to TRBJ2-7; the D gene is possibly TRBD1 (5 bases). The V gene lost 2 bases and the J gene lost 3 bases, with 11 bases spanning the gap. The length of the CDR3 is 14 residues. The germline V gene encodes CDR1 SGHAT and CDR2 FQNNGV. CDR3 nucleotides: TGTGCCAGCAGCTTAACAGGCTCCGTCTACGAGCAGTACTTC. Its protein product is CASSLTGSVYEQYF.

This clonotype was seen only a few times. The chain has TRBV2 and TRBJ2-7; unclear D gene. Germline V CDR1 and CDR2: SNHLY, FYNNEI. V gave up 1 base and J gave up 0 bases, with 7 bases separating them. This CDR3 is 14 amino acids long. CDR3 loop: CASSEVLSSYEQYF. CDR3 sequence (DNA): TGTGCCAGCAGTGAAGTCCTTAGCTCCTACGAGCAGTACTTC.

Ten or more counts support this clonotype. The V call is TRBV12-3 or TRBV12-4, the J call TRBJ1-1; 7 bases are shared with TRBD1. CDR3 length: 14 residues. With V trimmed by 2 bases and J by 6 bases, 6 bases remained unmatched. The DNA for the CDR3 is TGTGCCAGCAGTTTACAGGGGGACCTCTCTGAAGCTTTCTTT. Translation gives CASSLQGDLSEAFF.

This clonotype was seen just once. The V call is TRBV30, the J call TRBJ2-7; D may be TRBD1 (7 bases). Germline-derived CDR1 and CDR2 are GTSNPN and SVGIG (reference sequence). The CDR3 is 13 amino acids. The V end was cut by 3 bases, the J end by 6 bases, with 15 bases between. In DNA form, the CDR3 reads TGTGCCTGGAGGGCCAGGGGGAGGCTCGAGCAGTACTTC. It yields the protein CAWRARGRLEQYF.

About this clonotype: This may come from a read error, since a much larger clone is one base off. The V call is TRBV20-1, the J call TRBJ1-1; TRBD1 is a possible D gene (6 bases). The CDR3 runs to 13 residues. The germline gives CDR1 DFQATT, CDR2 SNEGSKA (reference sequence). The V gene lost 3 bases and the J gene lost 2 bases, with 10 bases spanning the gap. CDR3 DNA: TGCAGTGCTAGCGACAGGCTTAACACTGAAGCTTTCTTT. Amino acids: CSASDRLNTEAFF.

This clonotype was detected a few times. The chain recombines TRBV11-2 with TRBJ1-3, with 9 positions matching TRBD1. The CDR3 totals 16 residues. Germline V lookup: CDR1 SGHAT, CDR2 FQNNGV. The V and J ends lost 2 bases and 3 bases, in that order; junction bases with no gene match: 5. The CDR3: CASSLRTGGNGNTIYF. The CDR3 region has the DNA TGTGCCAGCAGCTTAAGAACAGGGGGCAATGGAAACACCATATATTTT. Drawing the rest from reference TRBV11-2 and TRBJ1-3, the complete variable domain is EAGVAQSPRYKIIEKRQSVAFWCNPISGHATLYWYQQILGQGPKLLIQFQNNGVVDDSQLPKDRFSAERLKGVDSTLKIQPAKLEDSAVYLCASSLRTGGNGNTIYFGEGSWLTVV.